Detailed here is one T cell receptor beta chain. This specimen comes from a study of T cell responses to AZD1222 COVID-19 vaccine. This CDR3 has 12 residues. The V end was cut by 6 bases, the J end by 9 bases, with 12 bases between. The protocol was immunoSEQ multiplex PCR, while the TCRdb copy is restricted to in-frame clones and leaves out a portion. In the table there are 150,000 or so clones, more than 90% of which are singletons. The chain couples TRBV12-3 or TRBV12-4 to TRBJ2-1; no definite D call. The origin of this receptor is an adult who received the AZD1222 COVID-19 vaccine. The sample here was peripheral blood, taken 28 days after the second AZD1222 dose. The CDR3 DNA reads TGTGCCAGCAGCCCCACCTCCGGTGAGCAGTTCTTC. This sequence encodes CASSPTSGEQFF.